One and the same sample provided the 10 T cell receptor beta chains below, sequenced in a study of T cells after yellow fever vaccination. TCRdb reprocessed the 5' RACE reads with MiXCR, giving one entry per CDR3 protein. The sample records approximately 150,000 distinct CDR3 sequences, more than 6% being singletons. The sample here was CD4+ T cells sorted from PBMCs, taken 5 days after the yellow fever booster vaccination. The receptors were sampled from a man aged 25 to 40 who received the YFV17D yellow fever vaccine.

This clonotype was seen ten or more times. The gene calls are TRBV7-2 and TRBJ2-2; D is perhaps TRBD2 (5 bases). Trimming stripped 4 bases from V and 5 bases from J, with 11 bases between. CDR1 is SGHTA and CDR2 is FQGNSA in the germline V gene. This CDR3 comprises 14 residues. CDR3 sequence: CASSSERVTGELFF. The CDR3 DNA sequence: TGTGCCAGCAGCTCGGAGAGGGTGACCGGGGAGCTGTTTTTT.

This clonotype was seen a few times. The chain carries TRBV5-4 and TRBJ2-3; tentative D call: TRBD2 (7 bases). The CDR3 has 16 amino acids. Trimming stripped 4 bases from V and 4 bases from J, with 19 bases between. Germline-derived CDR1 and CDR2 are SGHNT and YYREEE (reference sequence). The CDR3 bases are TGTGCCAGCAGCCCGGGAGGAGGAAAGGGGGCAGATACGCAGTATTTT. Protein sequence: CASSPGGGKGADTQYF.

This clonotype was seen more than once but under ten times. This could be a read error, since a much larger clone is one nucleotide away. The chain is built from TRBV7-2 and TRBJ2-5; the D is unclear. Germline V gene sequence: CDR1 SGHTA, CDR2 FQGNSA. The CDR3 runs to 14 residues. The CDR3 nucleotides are TGTGCCAGCAGCTCCAGCCCAACGGCAGAGGCCCAGTACTTC. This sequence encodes CASSSSPTAEAQYF.

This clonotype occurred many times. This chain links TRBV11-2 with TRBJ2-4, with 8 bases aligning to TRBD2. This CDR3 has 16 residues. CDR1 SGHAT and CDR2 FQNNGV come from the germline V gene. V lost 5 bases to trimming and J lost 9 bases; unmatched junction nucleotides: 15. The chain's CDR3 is CASSPRGMREVAIQYF. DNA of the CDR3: TGTGCCAGCAGCCCTAGGGGTATGCGGGAGGTCGCCATTCAGTACTTC.

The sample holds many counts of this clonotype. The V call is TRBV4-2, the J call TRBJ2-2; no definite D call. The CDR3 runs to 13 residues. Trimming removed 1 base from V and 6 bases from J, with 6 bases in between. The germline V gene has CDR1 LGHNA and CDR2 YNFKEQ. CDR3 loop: CASSQASAGELFF. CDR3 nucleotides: TGTGCCAGCAGCCAAGCGAGCGCCGGGGAGCTGTTTTTT.

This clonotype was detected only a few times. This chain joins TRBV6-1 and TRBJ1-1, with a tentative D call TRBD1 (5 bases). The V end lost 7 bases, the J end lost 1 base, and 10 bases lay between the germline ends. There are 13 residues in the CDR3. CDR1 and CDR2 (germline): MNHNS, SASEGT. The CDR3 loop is CASKAGRNTEAFF. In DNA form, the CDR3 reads TGTGCCAGCAAGGCAGGGAGGAACACTGAAGCTTTCTTT.

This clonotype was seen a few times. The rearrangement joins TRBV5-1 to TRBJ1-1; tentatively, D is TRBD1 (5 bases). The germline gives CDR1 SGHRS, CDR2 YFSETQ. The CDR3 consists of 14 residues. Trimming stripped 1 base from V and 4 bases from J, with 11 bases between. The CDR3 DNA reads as TGCGCCAGCAGCTTGCGGCAGGGAGGCACTGAAGCTTTCTTT. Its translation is CASSLRQGGTEAFF.

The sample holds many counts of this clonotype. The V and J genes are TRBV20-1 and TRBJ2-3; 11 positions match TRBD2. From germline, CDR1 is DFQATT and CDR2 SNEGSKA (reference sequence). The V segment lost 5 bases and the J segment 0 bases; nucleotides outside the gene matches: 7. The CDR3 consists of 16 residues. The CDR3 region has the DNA TGCAGTGCTCCAACTCCTAGCGGGAGGAGCACAGATACGCAGTATTTT. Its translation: CSAPTPSGRSTDTQYF.

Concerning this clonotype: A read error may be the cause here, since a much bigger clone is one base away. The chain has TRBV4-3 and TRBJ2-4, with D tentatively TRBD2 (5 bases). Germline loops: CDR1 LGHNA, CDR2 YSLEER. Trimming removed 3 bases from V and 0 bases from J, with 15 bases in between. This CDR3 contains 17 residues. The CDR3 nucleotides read TGCGCCAGCAGCCAGGGCGGGTCCGCTAGAGCCAAAAACATTCAGTACTTC. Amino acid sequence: CASSQGGSARAKNIQYF.

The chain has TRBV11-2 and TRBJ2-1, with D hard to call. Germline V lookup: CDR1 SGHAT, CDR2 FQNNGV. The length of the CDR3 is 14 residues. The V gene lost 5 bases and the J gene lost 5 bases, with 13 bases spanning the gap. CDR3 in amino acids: CASSLERANNEQFF. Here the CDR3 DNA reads TGTGCCAGCAGCCTCGAAAGGGCAAACAATGAGCAGTTCTTC.